This T cell receptor beta chain originates from a study of T cell responses to AZD1222 COVID-19 vaccine. Study observations and caveats: Donors skewed white British and female; clonal diversity was possibly underestimated. Baseline antibody screening turned up just a handful of seropositive AZD1222 recipients. Two doses of AZD1222 preceded a rise in Spike-specific TCR breadth and depth.

The assay was immunoSEQ multiplex PCR, and TCRdb's table has in-frame clones only and misses some. Here the sample spans roughly 140,000 clones, approximately 88% being singletons. Worth noting for this clone: Its antigen remains unknown.

J was trimmed by 4 bases and V by 4 bases; bases with no gene match: 1. The CDR3 is made up of 16 amino acids. CDR1 and CDR2 from the germline V gene are MNHEY and SVGEGT. The gene calls are TRBV6-2 or TRBV6-3 and TRBJ2-2; 15 nucleotides align to TRBD2. Sample: peripheral blood, taken on day 0 of AZD1222 vaccination. This receptor was taken from an adult in good health. CDR3 DNA: TGTGCCAGCAGTTGGACTAGCGGGAGGGCCACCGGGGAGCTGTTTTTT. It is translated as CASSWTSGRATGELFF.